The source of this T cell receptor (beta chain) is a study of blood T cell repertoires in COVID-19. Sequenced by immunoSEQ multiplex PCR; TCRdb stores in-frame clones only, minus some. The table lists fewer than 350,000 clones, approximately 86% of them singletons. Germline V gene data show CDR1 as LGHNA and CDR2 as YSLEER. The CDR3 is made up of 18 amino acids. J was trimmed by 1 base and V by 1 base; bases with no gene match: 9. The V and J genes are TRBV4-3 and TRBJ2-2; TRBD1 matches 7 bases. This TCR was recovered from a man between 18 and 29 years old with active or convalescent COVID-19. Source material: peripheral blood. In DNA form, the CDR3 reads TGCGCCAGCAGCCAAGGGTACAGGGGATCTGGGAACACCGGGGAGCTGTTTTTT. Translation gives CASSQGYRGSGNTGELFF.